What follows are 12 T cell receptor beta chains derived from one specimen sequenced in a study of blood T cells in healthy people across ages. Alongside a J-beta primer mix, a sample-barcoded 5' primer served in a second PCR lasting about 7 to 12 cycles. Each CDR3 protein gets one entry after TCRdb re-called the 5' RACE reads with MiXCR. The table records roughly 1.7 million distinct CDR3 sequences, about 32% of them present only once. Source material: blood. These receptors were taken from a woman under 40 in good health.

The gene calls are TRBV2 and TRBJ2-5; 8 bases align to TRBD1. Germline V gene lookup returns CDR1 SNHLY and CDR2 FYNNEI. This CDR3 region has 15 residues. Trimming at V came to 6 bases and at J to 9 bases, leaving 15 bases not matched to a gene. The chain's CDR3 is CASSPRQGTWEAQYF. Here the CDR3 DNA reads TGTGCCAGCAGCCCCCGACAGGGGACCTGGGAGGCCCAGTACTTC.

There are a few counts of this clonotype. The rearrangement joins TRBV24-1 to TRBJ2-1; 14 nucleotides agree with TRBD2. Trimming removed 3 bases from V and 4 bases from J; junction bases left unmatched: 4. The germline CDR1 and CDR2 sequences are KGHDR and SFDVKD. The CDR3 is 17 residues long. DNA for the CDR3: TGTGCCACCAGTGATCAGGGACTAGCGGGGGTTTACAATGAGCAGTTCTTC. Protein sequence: CATSDQGLAGVYNEQFF.

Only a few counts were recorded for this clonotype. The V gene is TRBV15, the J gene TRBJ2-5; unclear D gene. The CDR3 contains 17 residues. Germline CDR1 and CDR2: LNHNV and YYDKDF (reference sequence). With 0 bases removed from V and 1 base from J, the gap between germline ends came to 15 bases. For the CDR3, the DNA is TGTGCCACCAGCAGAGATTGGTCGGCAGAGCGCCAAGAGACCCAGTACTTC. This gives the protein CATSRDWSAERQETQYF. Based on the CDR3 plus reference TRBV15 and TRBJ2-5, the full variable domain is DAMVIQNPRYQVTQFGKPVTLSCSQTLNHNVMYWYQQKSSQAPKLLFHYYDKDFNNEADTPDNFQSRRPNTSFCFLDIRSPGLGDTAMYLCATSRDWSAERQETQYFGPGTRLLVL.

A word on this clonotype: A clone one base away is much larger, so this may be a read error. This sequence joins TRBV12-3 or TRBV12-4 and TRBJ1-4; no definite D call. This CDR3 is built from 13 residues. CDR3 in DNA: TGTGCCAGCAGGGCCGGGCGAAATGAAGAACTGTTTTTT. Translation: CASRAGRNEELFF.

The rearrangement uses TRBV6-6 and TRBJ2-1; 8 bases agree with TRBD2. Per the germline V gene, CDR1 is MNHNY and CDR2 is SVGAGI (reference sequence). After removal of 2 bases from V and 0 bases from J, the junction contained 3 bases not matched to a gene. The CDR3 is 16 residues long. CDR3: CASSYKLADSYNEQFF. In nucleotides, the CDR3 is TGTGCCAGCAGTTACAAACTAGCGGACTCCTACAATGAGCAGTTCTTC.

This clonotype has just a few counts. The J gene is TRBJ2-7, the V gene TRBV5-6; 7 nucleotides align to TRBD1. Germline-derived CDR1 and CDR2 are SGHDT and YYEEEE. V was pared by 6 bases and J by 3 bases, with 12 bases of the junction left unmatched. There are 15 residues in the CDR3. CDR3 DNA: TGTGCCAGCACCACACAATGGGGACAGAACTACGAGCAGTACTTC. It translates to CASTTQWGQNYEQYF.

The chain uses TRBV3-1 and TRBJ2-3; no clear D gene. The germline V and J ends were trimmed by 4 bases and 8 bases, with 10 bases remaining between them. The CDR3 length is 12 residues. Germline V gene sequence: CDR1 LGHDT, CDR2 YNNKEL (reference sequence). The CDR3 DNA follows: TGTGCCAGCAGCCCCGGCAAAGGTACGCAGTATTTT. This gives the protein CASSPGKGTQYF.

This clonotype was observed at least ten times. CDR3 in DNA: TGCAGCGTTGAACTGCAGATGGAGACCCAGTACTTC. Its protein is CSVELQMETQYF. The V call is TRBV29-1, the J call TRBJ2-5; no firm D call. The CDR3 consists of 12 residues. Looked up from germline, CDR1 is SQVTM and CDR2 is ANQGSEA. The V end lost 2 bases, the J end lost 5 bases, and 9 bases lay between the germline ends.

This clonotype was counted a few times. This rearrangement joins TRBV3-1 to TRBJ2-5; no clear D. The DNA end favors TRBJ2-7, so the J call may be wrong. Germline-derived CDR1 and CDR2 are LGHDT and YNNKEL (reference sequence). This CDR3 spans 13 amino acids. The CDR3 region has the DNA TGTGCCAGCAGCCAGGCAGTAACCTACGAGCAGTACTTC. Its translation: CASSQAVTYEQYF.

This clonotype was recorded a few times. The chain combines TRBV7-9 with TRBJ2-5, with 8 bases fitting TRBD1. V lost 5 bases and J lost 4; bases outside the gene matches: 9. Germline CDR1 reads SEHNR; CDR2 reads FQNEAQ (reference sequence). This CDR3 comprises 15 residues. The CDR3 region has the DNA TGTGCCAGCAGCCCCTCAGGACAGGGCTCAGAGACCCAGTACTTC. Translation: CASSPSGQGSETQYF.

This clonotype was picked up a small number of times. The CDR3 nucleotides read TGTGCCATCATGGAGGGTGTCGGCACAGATACGCAGTATTTT. Translation: CAIMEGVGTDTQYF. The V call is TRBV10-3, the J call TRBJ2-3; D is possibly TRBD2 (6 bases). The CDR3 length is 14 residues. Trimming removed 7 bases from V and 1 base from J, with 12 bases in between. The V gene's germline CDR1 is ENHRY and CDR2 SYGVKD.

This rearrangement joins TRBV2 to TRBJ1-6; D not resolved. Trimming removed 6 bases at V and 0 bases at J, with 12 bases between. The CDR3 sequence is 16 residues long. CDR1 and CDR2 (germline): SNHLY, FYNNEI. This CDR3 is CASRAYTGSYNSPLHF. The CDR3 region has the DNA TGTGCCAGCAGGGCTTACACGGGCTCCTATAATTCACCCCTCCACTTT.